Given below is one TCR beta chain in context. Clones were sequenced by immunoSEQ multiplex PCR, and TCRdb holds only the in-frame ones, with some missing. The table lists some 350,000 clones, 90% of them singletons. The CDR3 length is 12 residues. V was pared by 5 bases and J by 3 bases, with 8 bases between. The V gene's germline CDR1 is SEHNR and CDR2 FQNEAQ (reference sequence). This sample stems from a study of blood T cell repertoires in COVID-19. On the study more broadly: PBMCs, B-cell-depleted T cells, or T cells were the source of the cDNA or gDNA that made up the material.

The specimen was peripheral blood. The chain combines TRBV7-9 with TRBJ2-7; D gene uncertain. The source of this sequence is a man aged 18 to 35 with active or convalescent COVID-19. CDR3 sequence (DNA): TGTGCCAGCAGCACCGTGCGCTACGAGCAGTACTTC. This gives the protein CASSTVRYEQYF.